The text below deals with one T cell receptor (beta chain). The antigen is not known. The junction differs from germline at one of its ends, possibly a read error. Germline CDR1 SGHNT, CDR2 YYREEE (reference sequence). The CDR3 has 12 amino acids. These data are taken from a study of Ad26.COV2.S vaccination and SARS-CoV-2 variants. Study observations and caveats: Vaccine and placebo recipients had similar non-spike TCR breadth. Reported findings describe substantial breadth in spike-specific CD8+ and CD4+ T cell responses following vaccination. Among vaccine recipients, spike-specific TCR breadth exceeded that of placebo recipients.

Data came from immunoSEQ multiplex PCR; TCRdb stores just in-frame clones and leaves some out. The repertoire holds roughly 380,000 clones, with just over 90% as singletons. The chain employs TRBV5-4 and TRBJ2-6; 8 bases fit TRBD2. This TCR derives from a human donor who had recovered from COVID-19. Sequencing used peripheral blood, obtained after recovery from COVID-19. CDR3 in amino acids: CGGGSGANVLTF. CDR3 nucleotides: TGCGGGGGGGGCTCTGGGGCCAACGTCCTGACTTTC.